This T cell receptor (beta chain) was recovered during a study of naive and memory T cell subsets. General observations from the study: Each distinct alpha or beta sequence counts as one clonotype.

The CDR3 is made up of 15 amino acids. The germline V gene has CDR1 SGHKS and CDR2 YYEKEE (reference sequence). The germline V and J ends were trimmed by 4 bases and 3 bases, with 14 bases remaining between them. Of note for this clonotype: The antigen remains unidentified.

Two oligonucleotides, mixed equimolar, formed the beta constant-region primer covering TRBC1 and TRBC2. TCRdb used MiXCR to reprocess the UMI-ligation and nested PCR reads, holding one entry per CDR3 protein. The table lists tens of thousands of distinct CDR3 sequences, 13% of them singletons. The source material was effector memory CD4+ T cells from blood. Subset meaning: effector memory, CD45RA- CD27-. The rearrangement joins TRBV5-5 to TRBJ1-5; D may be TRBD1 (6 bases). This receptor was identified in a human donor in good health. The CDR3 loop is CASSQEAGVNQPQHF. In DNA, the CDR3 is TGTGCCAGCAGCCAGGAGGCAGGGGTCAATCAGCCCCAGCATTTT.